The TCR beta chain described here comes from a study of T cell repertoires in cytomegalovirus infection (dated by TCRdb to between 2018 and 2021). General notes on the study: The HLA type of each donor mattered for the analysis, because public TCR beta signatures pointed to carriage of CMV infection along with the matching HLA type. The paper as a whole reports these results and caveats: Carriers of CMV infection plus the relevant HLA type were discriminated by the cumulative frequency of public TCR beta family members in the study cohort and in an independent 352-donor cohort. The ex vivo response was dominated by HLA-C-restricted CMV-specific TCR beta clonotypes, which also provided the single most frequent clonotype in two of eight donors.

At the junction V is shortened by 6 bases and J by 5 bases; bases outside the gene matches: 11. Its CDR3 holds 15 amino acids, cysteine through phenylalanine. Of the read, only the CDR3 DNA is kept; its 45 bases are in frame from base 1. CDR1 and CDR2 were assigned from the germline V gene as SGHVT and SQSDAQ. On this clonotype: Its cognate antigen has yet to be identified. No per-base quality is available; no much larger clone lies one base away.

The sequencer listed for this sample is Illumina HiSeq 1500. The public reads were reprocessed in TCRdb via fastp at Q25 and MiXCR, keeping in-frame beta chains. Records with the same CDR3 protein are collapsed into one entry carrying the most frequent genes and DNA. In this sample the table shows more than 650,000 distinct CDR3 sequences, roughly 35% of which occur a single time. Around 2.8% of the sample is taken by the ten largest. The sample was PBMCs. The TCR sequence derives from a human donor in good health (CMV status not recorded). Some clones in this sample may be carry-over from other donors' samples. In this chain, TRBV7-4 is recombined with TRBJ1-1; 8 of the junction bases match TRBD1. The bases read TGTGCCAGCAGATTCATCGGGACAGGACAAACTGAAGCTTTCTTT. The encoded protein is CASRFIGTGQTEAFF.